A single sample gave rise to the 22 T cell receptor beta chains below, sequenced in a study of blood T cell repertoires in COVID-19. Only in-frame clones appear in the TCRdb table, and some are missing; sequencing was by immunoSEQ multiplex PCR. The sample carries 150,000 to 200,000 clones, approximately 86% recorded once. Sequencing input: peripheral blood. These receptors originate from a woman of 80 years or more with acute or convalescent COVID-19.

The rearrangement uses TRBV7-2 and TRBJ2-3; 12 positions agree with TRBD2. Germline V lookup: CDR1 SGHTA, CDR2 FQGNSA. The CDR3 has 17 amino acids. The J segment lost 1 base and the V segment lost 0 bases, leaving 2 bases of the junction unmatched. DNA for the CDR3: TGTGCCAGCAGCTTAGCAGCTAGCGGGGGGGGCACAGATACGCAGTATTTT. This sequence encodes CASSLAASGGGTDTQYF.

The sample holds a few counts of this clone. This sequence joins TRBV11-2 and TRBJ2-7, with 9 bases identical to TRBD2. Germline-derived CDR1 and CDR2 are SGHAT and FQNNGV. This CDR3 is built from 16 residues. The V and J ends lost 5 bases and 6 bases, in that order; junction bases with no gene match: 14. CDR3 in DNA: TGTGCCAGCAGCCCGATCGGACTAGCGAGGTCGGGCGAGCAGTACTTC. It yields the protein CASSPIGLARSGEQYF.

The chain combines TRBV2 with TRBJ1-2; no definite D call. Germline V lookup: CDR1 SNHLY, CDR2 FYNNEI. The CDR3 consists of 13 residues. V lost 7 bases and J 2 bases, leaving 11 bases between the germline ends. In nucleotides, the CDR3 is TGTGCCAGCACCCCTTCACAAAACTATGGCTACACCTTC. Translating it yields CASTPSQNYGYTF.

The chain joins TRBV19 to TRBJ1-5; 7 bases map to TRBD1. CDR1 is LNHDA and CDR2 is SQIVND in the germline V gene (reference sequence). There are 14 residues in the CDR3. Trimming removed 4 bases from V and 2 bases from J; junction bases left unmatched: 2. The CDR3 DNA follows: TGTGCCAGTAGTACCCAGGGGGGCAATCAGCCCCAGCATTTT. It encodes CASSTQGGNQPQHF.

This chain connects TRBV7-2 to TRBJ1-5, with D perhaps matching TRBD1 (6 bases). The CDR3 has 13 residues. V was clipped by 5 bases and J by 3 bases, with 8 bases between them. CDR1 and CDR2 from the germline V gene are SGHTA and FQGNSA. This CDR3 is CASSRQVNQPQHF. The DNA for the CDR3 is TGTGCCAGCAGCCGACAGGTCAATCAGCCCCAGCATTTT.

On this clone itself: The junction departs from the called germline gene at one end, perhaps through a read error. This sequence joins TRBV28 and TRBJ2-6, with TRBD1 as a possible D gene (6 bases). The germline V gene has CDR1 MDHEN and CDR2 SYDVKM. The CDR3 is 16 residues long. Written as DNA, the CDR3 is TGTGCCAGCAGCTTATTAACAGGGTCTGGGGCCAACGTCCTGACTTTC. It yields the protein CASSLLTGSGANVLTF.

This chain links TRBV7-2 with TRBJ2-5; TRBD2 aligns across 11 bases. The CDR3 contains 17 residues. The trim removed 5 bases at V and 3 bases at J, leaving 11 bases unmatched. Germline V gene sequence: CDR1 SGHTA, CDR2 FQGNSA. CDR3 loop: CASSPEGLAGGKETQYF. The CDR3 nucleotides are TGTGCCAGCAGCCCAGAGGGCCTAGCGGGGGGTAAAGAGACCCAGTACTTC.

This clone was seen just once. This rearrangement joins TRBV7-9 to TRBJ1-1; D perhaps matches TRBD1 (6 bases). CDR3 length: 15 amino acids. The germline V and J ends were trimmed by 5 bases and 10 bases, with 23 bases remaining between them. The germline gives CDR1 SEHNR, CDR2 FQNEAQ (reference sequence). In DNA, the CDR3 is TGTGCCAGCAGCCCCAGGGTCCACAGGGTGGGTGGAGCTTTCTTT. Protein sequence: CASSPRVHRVGGAFF.

This rearrangement joins TRBV19 to TRBJ1-1; 9 positions match TRBD1. The CDR3 extends over 14 amino acids. Trimming at V came to 7 bases and at J to 5 bases, leaving 8 bases not matched to a gene. The V gene's germline CDR1 is LNHDA and CDR2 SQIVND (reference sequence). CDR3: CASTISGTGTEAFF. As DNA, the CDR3 is TGTGCCAGTACCATTTCCGGGACAGGGACTGAAGCTTTCTTT.

V and J are TRBV2 and TRBJ2-5; D possibly corresponds to TRBD2 (5 bases). Germline CDR1 SNHLY, CDR2 FYNNEI. Trimming cost V 9 bases and J 4 bases, with 18 bases left between them. The CDR3 sequence is 14 residues long. The CDR3 region has the DNA TGTGCCAGTAGCCATCGGGAATTGAGAGAGACCCAGTACTTC. Amino acid sequence: CASSHRELRETQYF.

This chain connects TRBV5-1 to TRBJ1-3; D is possibly TRBD1 (6 bases). Germline loops: CDR1 SGHRS, CDR2 YFSETQ. The V gene lost 7 bases and the J gene lost 0 bases, with 11 bases spanning the gap. CDR3 length equals 14 residues. DNA of the CDR3: TGCGCCAGCCGACAGGCGAACTCTGGAAACACCATATATTTT. It specifies CASRQANSGNTIYF.

The chain is built from TRBV7-9 and TRBJ1-4, with 7 positions matching TRBD1. Germline CDR1 reads SEHNR; CDR2 reads FQNEAQ (reference sequence). V lost 4 bases, J lost 6 bases, and 5 bases stayed unmatched. This CDR3 is 14 amino acids long. The CDR3 is CASSSTGTYEKLFF. The CDR3 DNA follows: TGTGCCAGCAGCTCGACAGGGACATATGAAAAACTGTTTTTT.

As DNA, the CDR3 is TGTGCCACCCACCCAGGGGGATCCTCCTACGAGCAGTACTTC. Translating it yields CATHPGGSSYEQYF. The V and J genes are TRBV24-1 and TRBJ2-7; 7 bases are a match to TRBD1. CDR3 length: 14 residues. The germline V gene has CDR1 KGHDR and CDR2 SFDVKD. V shed 9 bases and J 0 bases; nucleotides not matched to a gene: 7.

The rearrangement uses TRBV6-6 and TRBJ2-5; tentatively, D is TRBD2 (6 bases). CDR3 length: 15 residues. The germline CDR1 and CDR2 sequences are MNHNY and SVGAGI (reference sequence). Between the trimmed V and J ends, which lost 4 bases and 4 bases, there was a span of 16 bases. The CDR3, as DNA: TGTGCCAGCAGTTTCCGCGGGGCTCGGGGAGAGACCCAGTACTTC. It codes for CASSFRGARGETQYF.

The chain has TRBV2 and TRBJ1-2; 7 bases map to TRBD1. The V gene end was trimmed by 6 bases and the J gene end by 3 bases; junction bases not matched to a gene: 10. The CDR3 has 15 amino acids. Germline assignment: CDR1 SNHLY and CDR2 FYNNEI. The CDR3 coding sequence is TGTGCCAGCAGGGAACCTAACAGGGGTTACTATGGCTACACCTTC. It codes for CASREPNRGYYGYTF.

This clone has only a few counts. J is TRBJ1-5 and V is TRBV19; D is possibly TRBD1 (6 bases). Trimming cost V 3 bases and J 2 bases, with 14 bases left between them. Germline assignment: CDR1 LNHDA and CDR2 SQIVND (reference sequence). The CDR3 extends over 16 amino acids. The CDR3 DNA reads TGTGCCAGTAGTATCACAGGGAGGGATGGCAATCAGCCCCAGCATTTT. This translates into CASSITGRDGNQPQHF.

In this sample, this clone is medium-sized (0.01 to 0.1%). The chain has TRBV5-1 and TRBJ2-7; TRBD1 is a possible D gene (8 bases). The ends were cut back, 5 bases at V and 2 bases at J, with 17 bases in the middle. CDR1 and CDR2 from the germline V gene are SGHRS and YFSETQ. The CDR3 is made up of 15 amino acids. CDR3 loop: CASSMGGTGAYEQYF. CDR3 sequence (DNA): TGCGCCAGCAGTATGGGGGGGACAGGAGCCTACGAGCAGTACTTC.

The gene calls are TRBV18 and TRBJ2-5; 14 nucleotides agree with TRBD2. The V segment lost 3 bases and the J segment 4 bases; nucleotides outside the gene matches: 4. Germline CDR1 KGHSH, CDR2 LQKENI. This CDR3 has 16 residues. The CDR3 protein is CASSPGTSGGRETQYF. The CDR3 nucleotides are TGTGCCAGCTCACCTGGGACTAGCGGGGGTCGAGAGACCCAGTACTTC.

This sequence joins TRBV19 and TRBJ1-4; tentative D call: TRBD1 (6 bases). Trimming took off 6 bases at V and 5 bases at J, with 13 bases between the two ends. The germline V gene encodes CDR1 LNHDA and CDR2 SQIVND (reference sequence). This CDR3 contains 14 residues. CDR3 loop: CASSSDRPNEKLFF. The CDR3 nucleotides are TGTGCCAGTAGCTCCGACAGGCCGAATGAAAAACTGTTTTTT. Together with reference TRBV19 and TRBJ1-4, the CDR3 gives the full variable domain: DGGITQSPKYLFRKEGQNVTLSCEQNLNHDAMYWYRQDPGQGLRLIYYSQIVNDFQKGDIAEGYSVSREKKESFPLTVTSAQKNPTAFYLCASSSDRPNEKLFFGSGTQLSVL.

V gene TRBV5-1 combines with J gene TRBJ2-3, with D maybe TRBD2 (6 bases). CDR3 length: 14 residues. Trimming removed 4 bases at V and 2 bases at J, with 11 bases between. CDR1 and CDR2 (germline): SGHRS, YFSETQ. DNA of the CDR3: TGCGCCAGCAGCCGGGCGGGGTCCACAGATACGCAGTATTTT. Translation gives CASSRAGSTDTQYF.

The genes are TRBV20-1 and TRBJ1-5; TRBD1 might be the D (6 bases). V was clipped by 3 bases and J by 7 bases, with 19 bases between them. CDR3 size: 15 residues. Germline V lookup: CDR1 DFQATT, CDR2 SNEGSKA (reference sequence). The CDR3 protein is CSASGGGRSKQPQHF. DNA for the CDR3: TGCAGTGCTAGTGGAGGGGGAAGAAGTAAGCAGCCCCAGCATTTT.

The chain links TRBV27 to TRBJ2-7, with 8 bases lining up with TRBD1. Germline loops: CDR1 MNHEY, CDR2 SMNVEV (reference sequence). The CDR3 contains 19 residues. The trim removed 5 bases at V and 1 base at J, leaving 19 bases unmatched. In DNA, the CDR3 is TGTGCCAGCAGTAGACAGGGGCCCTCCGTTGTGCGAGCTTCCTACGAGCAGTACTTC. Protein product: CASSRQGPSVVRASYEQYF.